This T cell receptor beta chain was captured in a study of T cell responses to AZD1222 COVID-19 vaccine. General study results and limits: Baseline testing showed seropositivity in only 6 or 7 AZD1222 recipients. Following two doses of AZD1222, Spike-specific TCR breadth and depth rose.

On this clone: No antigen is known for it.

Looked up from germline, CDR1 is SNHLY and CDR2 is FYNNEI. The CDR3 extends over 12 amino acids. Trimming left V 2 bases short and J 10 bases short, with 9 bases between. The table came from immunoSEQ multiplex PCR; TCRdb's copy has only in-frame clones and leaves some out. The profile shows 100,000 or so clones, roughly nine tenths of them singletons. The sample here was peripheral blood, taken on day 0 of AZD1222 vaccination. This chain uses TRBV2 with TRBJ2-1; D is unclear. The clonotype comes from an adult in good health. CDR3 residues: CASSERRQEQFF. The DNA for the CDR3 is TGTGCCAGCAGTGAAAGGCGGCAGGAGCAGTTCTTC.